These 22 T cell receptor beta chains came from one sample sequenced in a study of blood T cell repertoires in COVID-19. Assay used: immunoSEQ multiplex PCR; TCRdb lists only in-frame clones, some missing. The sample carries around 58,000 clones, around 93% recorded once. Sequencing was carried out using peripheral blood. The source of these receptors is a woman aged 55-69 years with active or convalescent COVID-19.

The CDR3 protein is CASSPRVQGMNYGYTF. The CDR3, as DNA: TGTGCCAGTAGTCCCCGGGTACAGGGAATGAACTATGGCTACACCTTC. The chain links TRBV19 to TRBJ1-2; a possible D gene is TRBD1 (6 bases). V gave up 5 bases and J gave up 2 bases, with 18 bases separating them. The CDR3 runs to 16 residues. The germline gives CDR1 LNHDA, CDR2 SQIVND (reference sequence).

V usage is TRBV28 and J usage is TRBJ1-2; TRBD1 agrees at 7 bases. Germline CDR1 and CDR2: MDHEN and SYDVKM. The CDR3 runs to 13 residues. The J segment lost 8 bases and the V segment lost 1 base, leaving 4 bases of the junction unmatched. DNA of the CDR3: TGTGCCAGCAGTTTATTTAGGGGGCTAGGCTACACCTTC. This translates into CASSLFRGLGYTF.

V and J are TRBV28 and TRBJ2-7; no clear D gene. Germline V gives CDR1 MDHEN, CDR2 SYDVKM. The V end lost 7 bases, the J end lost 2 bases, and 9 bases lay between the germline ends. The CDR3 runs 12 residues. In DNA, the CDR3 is TGTGCCAGCATGGGCTTAACCTACGAGCAGTACTTC. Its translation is CASMGLTYEQYF.

The CDR3 bases are TGTGCCAGCAGCCTAGGGGTGCCAGATACGCAGTATTTT. Its translation is CASSLGVPDTQYF. The rearrangement links TRBV3-1 (or the pseudogene TRBV3-2) to TRBJ2-3; tentative D call: TRBD1 (5 bases). The germline CDR1 and CDR2 sequences are LGHDT and YNNKEL (reference sequence). V lost 4 bases and J lost 4, with 9 bases in between. This CDR3 comprises 13 residues.

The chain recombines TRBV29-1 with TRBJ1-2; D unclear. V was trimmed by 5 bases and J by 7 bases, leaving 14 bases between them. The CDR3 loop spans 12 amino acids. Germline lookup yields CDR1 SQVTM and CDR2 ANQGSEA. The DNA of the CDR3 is TGCAGCGTTTATCGAGTCGTGAGTGGCTACACCTTC. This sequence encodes CSVYRVVSGYTF.

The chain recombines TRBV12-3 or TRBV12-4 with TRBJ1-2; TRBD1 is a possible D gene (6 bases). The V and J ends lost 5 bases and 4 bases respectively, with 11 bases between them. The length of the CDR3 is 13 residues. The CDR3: CASSITGSYGYTF. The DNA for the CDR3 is TGTGCCAGCAGTATAACAGGGAGCTATGGCTACACCTTC.

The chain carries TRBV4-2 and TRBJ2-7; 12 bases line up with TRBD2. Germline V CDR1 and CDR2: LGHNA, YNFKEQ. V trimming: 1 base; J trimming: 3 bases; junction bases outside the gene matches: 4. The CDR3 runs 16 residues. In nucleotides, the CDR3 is TGTGCCAGCAGCCAAGTCAGGACTAGCGGGATCTACGAGCAGTACTTC. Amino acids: CASSQVRTSGIYEQYF.

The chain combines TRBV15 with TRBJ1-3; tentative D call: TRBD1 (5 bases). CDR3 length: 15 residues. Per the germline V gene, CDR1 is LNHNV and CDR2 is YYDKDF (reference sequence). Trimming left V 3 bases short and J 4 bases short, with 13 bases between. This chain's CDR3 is CATSRDQGAGNTIYF. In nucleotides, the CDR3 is TGTGCCACCAGCAGGGATCAGGGTGCCGGAAACACCATATATTTT.

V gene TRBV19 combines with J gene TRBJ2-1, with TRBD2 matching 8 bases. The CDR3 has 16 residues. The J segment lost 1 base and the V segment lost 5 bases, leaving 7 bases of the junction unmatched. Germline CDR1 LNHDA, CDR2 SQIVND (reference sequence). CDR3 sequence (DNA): TGTGCCAGTAGTTCCTTTCGGGAGGGATCCTACAATGAGCAGTTCTTC. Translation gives CASSSFREGSYNEQFF. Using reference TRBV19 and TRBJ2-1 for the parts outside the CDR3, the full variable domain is DGGITQSPKYLFRKEGQNVTLSCEQNLNHDAMYWYRQDPGQGLRLIYYSQIVNDFQKGDIAEGYSVSREKKESFPLTVTSAQKNPTAFYLCASSSFREGSYNEQFFGPGTRLTVL.

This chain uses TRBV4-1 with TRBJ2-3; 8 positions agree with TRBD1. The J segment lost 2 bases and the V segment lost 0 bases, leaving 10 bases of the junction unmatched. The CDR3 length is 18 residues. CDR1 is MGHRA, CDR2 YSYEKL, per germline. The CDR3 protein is CASSQDTRTGPLTDTQYF. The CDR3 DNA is TGCGCCAGCAGCCAAGACACACGGACAGGGCCGCTCACAGATACGCAGTATTTT.

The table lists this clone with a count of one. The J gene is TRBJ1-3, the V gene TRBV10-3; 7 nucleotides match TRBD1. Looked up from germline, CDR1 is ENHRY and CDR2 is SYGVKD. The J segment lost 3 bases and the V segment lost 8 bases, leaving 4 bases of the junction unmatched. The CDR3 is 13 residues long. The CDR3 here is CAIGGQLGNTIYF. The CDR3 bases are TGTGCCATCGGGGGACAGCTTGGAAACACCATATATTTT.

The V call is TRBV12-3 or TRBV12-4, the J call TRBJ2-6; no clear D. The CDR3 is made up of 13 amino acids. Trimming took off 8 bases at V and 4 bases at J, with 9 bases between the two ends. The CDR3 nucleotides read TGTGCCAGCTCATTCAAAGGGGCCAACGTCCTGACTTTC. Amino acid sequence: CASSFKGANVLTF.

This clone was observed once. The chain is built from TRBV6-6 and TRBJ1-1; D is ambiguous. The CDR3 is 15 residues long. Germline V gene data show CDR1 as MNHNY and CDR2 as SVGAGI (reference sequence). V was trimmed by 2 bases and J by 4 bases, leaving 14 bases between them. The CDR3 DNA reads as TGTGCCAGCAGTTACGTCCGCGCGGTCGGCACTGAAGCTTTCTTT. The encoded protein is CASSYVRAVGTEAFF.

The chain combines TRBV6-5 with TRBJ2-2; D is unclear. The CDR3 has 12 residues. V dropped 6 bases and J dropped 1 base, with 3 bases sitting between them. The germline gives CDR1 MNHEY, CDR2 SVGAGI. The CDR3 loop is CASSGNTGELFF. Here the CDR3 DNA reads TGTGCCAGCAGCGGGAACACCGGGGAGCTGTTTTTT.

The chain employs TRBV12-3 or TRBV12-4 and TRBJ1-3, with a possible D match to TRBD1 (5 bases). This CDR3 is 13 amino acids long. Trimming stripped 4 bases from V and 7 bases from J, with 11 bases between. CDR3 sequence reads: CASSWAEGNTIYF. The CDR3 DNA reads TGTGCCAGCAGTTGGGCGGAGGGGAACACCATATATTTT.

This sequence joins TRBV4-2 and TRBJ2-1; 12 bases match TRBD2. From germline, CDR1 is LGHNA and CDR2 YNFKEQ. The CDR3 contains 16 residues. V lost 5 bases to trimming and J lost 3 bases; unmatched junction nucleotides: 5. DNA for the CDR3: TGTGCCAGCAGCTCCCCTAGCGGGGGGGACTACAATGAGCAGTTCTTC. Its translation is CASSSPSGGDYNEQFF.

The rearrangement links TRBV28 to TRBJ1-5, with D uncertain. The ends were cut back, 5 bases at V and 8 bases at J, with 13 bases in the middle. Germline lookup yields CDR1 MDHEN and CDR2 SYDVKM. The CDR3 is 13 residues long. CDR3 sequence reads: CASSPEYEEPQHF. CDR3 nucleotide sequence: TGTGCCAGCAGTCCGGAGTACGAGGAGCCCCAGCATTTT.

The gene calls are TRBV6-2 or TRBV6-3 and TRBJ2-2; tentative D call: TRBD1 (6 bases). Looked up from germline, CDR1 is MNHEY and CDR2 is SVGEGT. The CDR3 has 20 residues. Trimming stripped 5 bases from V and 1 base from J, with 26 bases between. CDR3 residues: CASSPNTGWGNFRNTGELFF. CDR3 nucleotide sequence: TGTGCCAGCAGTCCCAACACAGGGTGGGGGAACTTCAGGAACACCGGGGAGCTGTTTTTT.

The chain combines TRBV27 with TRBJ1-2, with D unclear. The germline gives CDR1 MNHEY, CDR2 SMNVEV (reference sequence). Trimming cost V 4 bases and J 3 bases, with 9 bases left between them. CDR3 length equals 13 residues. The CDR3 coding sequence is TGTGCCAGCAGTTCCCCGAGGGACTATGGCTACACCTTC. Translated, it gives CASSSPRDYGYTF.

CDR3 protein: CASSLAPFREAYEQYF. CDR3 DNA: TGTGCCAGCAGTTTAGCCCCTTTTCGGGAGGCATACGAGCAGTACTTC. V and J are TRBV28 and TRBJ2-7; TRBD2 matches at 7 bases. Germline V gives CDR1 MDHEN, CDR2 SYDVKM. V lost 2 bases and J lost 4; bases outside the gene matches: 11. The CDR3 contains 16 residues.

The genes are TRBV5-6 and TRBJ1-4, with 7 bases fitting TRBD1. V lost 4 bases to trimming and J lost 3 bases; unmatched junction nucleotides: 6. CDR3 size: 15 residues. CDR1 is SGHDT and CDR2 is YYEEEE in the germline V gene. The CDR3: CASSPLDRSNEKLFF. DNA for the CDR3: TGTGCCAGCAGCCCCCTGGACAGGTCTAATGAAAAACTGTTTTTT.

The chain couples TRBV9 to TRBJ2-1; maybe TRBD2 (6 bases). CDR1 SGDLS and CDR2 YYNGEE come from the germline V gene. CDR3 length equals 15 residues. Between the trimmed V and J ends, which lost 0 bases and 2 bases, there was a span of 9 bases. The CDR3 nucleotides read TGTGCCAGCAGCGTAGCGGGAGCTCCCTACAATGAGCAGTTCTTC. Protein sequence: CASSVAGAPYNEQFF.